The TCR beta chain under discussion was sequenced for a study of blood T cell repertoires in COVID-19 (dated by TCRdb to 2020 to 2022). For context, the study as a whole: Collaborator samples came from the United States, Italy and Spain and covered acute and convalescent phases of COVID-19. The material from the prospective study consisted of cDNA or gDNA derived from T cells, B-cell-depleted T cells, or PBMCs. The dataset comprised deeply sampled blood TCRbeta repertoires from subjects exposed to, actively infected with, or recovered from COVID-19. The repertoires were made available in a free public database intended to serve as a resource for research on the immune response to SARS-CoV-2. The samples were drawn from two sources: the first 160 participants of the ongoing ImmuneRACE study, and 1,254 subjects contributed by 6 global collaborators. The sample metadata nearly always contained a de-identified subject ID, COVID-19 status, age in years and sex. Where available, HLA class I and class II types were obtained from metadata supplied by the sample provider rather than from assay-based typing.

The collaborating institutions used their own protocols to collect whole blood in K2EDTA tubes. For TCRbeta analysis, collaborators shipped samples as frozen whole blood, isolated PBMCs, or DNA extracted from either of those sample types. From its cysteine to its phenylalanine, the CDR3 spans 15 amino acids. Of the read, only the CDR3 DNA is kept; its 45 bases are in frame from base 1. V is pared back by 3 bases and J by 0 bases, with 12 bases lying between the germline termini. Looking up the germline V gene (reference sequence) yields CDR1 GTSNPN and CDR2 SVGIG. TCRbeta CDR3 regions were amplified from genomic DNA by means of the immunoSEQ Assay, a bias-controlled multiplex PCR. The published analysis was carried out like this. The number of nucleated cells in each sample was estimated from the amplification of reference gene primers within the assay. To quantify the absolute abundance of each unique TCRbeta CDR3 rearrangement, sequence reads were collapsed and filtered. For each sample, productive Simpson clonality was calculated as the square root of Simpson's diversity index over productive rearrangements. TCRdb provides this immuneACCESS table in a form limited to in-frame rearrangements. Some clones are lacking; in checked studies, under half of them reflect an unresolved V gene, and why the rest are absent is not known. V and J calls and clone size are those listed in that table; D and trimming were worked out from the DNA. For this sample the table gives over 30,000 clones, of which 75% to 90% were detected only once. Over 9% of the sample comes from the top ten.

Paper-wide results and their limitations: Clinical and demographic metadata were provided uncurated, with the amount varying by source and participant.

Remarks on this clone: The antigen it binds to is not known. Base quality data are lacking; no much larger clone is found one base away.

The chain is encoded by TRBV30 joined to TRBJ2-1; a tentative D match to TRBD2 spans 7 bases. The source material was peripheral blood. The clonotype originates from a human donor in a cohort sampled during active COVID-19. The nucleotide sequence is TGTGCCTGGAGGGGGGGCGGGGGCTCCTACAATGAGCAGTTCTTC. Translated, this is CAWRGGGGSYNEQFF. Here the CDR3 is joined to the reference TRBV30 and TRBJ2-1 genes, and the full variable domain is: SQTIHQWPATLVQPVGSPLSLECTVEGTSNPNLYWYRQAAGRGLQLLFYSVGIGQISSEVPQNLSASRPQDRQFILSSKKLLLSDSGFYLCAWRGGGGSYNEQFFGPGTRLTVL.